The 26 T cell receptor beta chains listed next were all sequenced from one sample in a study of blood T cell repertoires in COVID-19. The data were produced by immunoSEQ multiplex PCR, yet TCRdb's version contains in-frame clones alone and is incomplete. The sample consists of fewer than 250,000 clones, roughly four fifths of them appearing once. Input material: peripheral blood. These receptors were obtained from a woman in her seventies with acute or convalescent COVID-19.

The CDR3 sequence is CASSLRGTGNTIYF. The CDR3 region has the DNA TGCGCCAGCAGCTTGAGGGGAACTGGAAACACCATATATTTT. The rearrangement links TRBV5-1 to TRBJ1-3, with TRBD1 as a possible D gene (5 bases). V was clipped by 1 base and J by 2 bases, with 7 bases between them. Germline V gives CDR1 SGHRS, CDR2 YFSETQ. The CDR3 spans 14 residues.

The chain combines TRBV4-2 with TRBJ2-2; a possible D gene is TRBD2 (7 bases). V shed 1 base and J shed 6 bases, with 15 bases lying between them. Germline loops: CDR1 LGHNA, CDR2 YNFKEQ. The CDR3 length is 16 residues. The CDR3 here is CASSQGTRGRSGELFF. CDR3 nucleotide sequence: TGTGCCAGCAGCCAAGGGACTAGGGGGAGGTCCGGGGAGCTGTTTTTT.

The chain links TRBV9 to TRBJ1-1, with 8 bases fitting TRBD1. The CDR3 contains 17 residues. V shed 0 bases and J 1 base; nucleotides not matched to a gene: 8. Per germline, CDR1 SGDLS and CDR2 YYNGEE. The CDR3 reads CASSVVTGGTRNTEAFF. The CDR3 DNA reads TGTGCCAGCAGCGTAGTCACAGGGGGGACTCGGAACACTGAAGCTTTCTTT.

The chain has TRBV7-8 and TRBJ1-1; 7 bases map to TRBD1. Germline CDR1 SGHVS, CDR2 FQNEAQ. The V gene end was trimmed by 6 bases and the J gene end by 0 bases; junction bases not matched to a gene: 4. CDR3 length equals 14 residues. CDR3 nucleotides: TGTGCCAGCAGAGTGGGACAGATGAACACTGAAGCTTTCTTT. Its translation: CASRVGQMNTEAFF.

The CDR3 coding sequence is TGTGCCAGTAGTATATACTCGTATAGCAATCAGCCCCAGCATTTT. Translation: CASSIYSYSNQPQHF. The J gene is TRBJ1-5, the V gene TRBV19; D is undetermined. From germline, CDR1 is LNHDA and CDR2 SQIVND (reference sequence). Trimming shortened V by 2 bases and J by 0 bases, and 8 bases separated the two germline ends. This CDR3 contains 15 residues.

This chain joins TRBV14 and TRBJ2-7; 8 nucleotides align to TRBD1. The CDR3 has 15 residues. V was clipped by 2 bases and J by 9 bases; unmatched bases: 12. Germline loops: CDR1 SGHDN, CDR2 FVKESK. The CDR3: CASSQFGTGSIGQYF. The CDR3 nucleotides are TGTGCCAGCAGCCAATTTGGGACAGGTAGTATCGGGCAGTACTTC. The full variable domain, its missing parts supplied by reference TRBV14 and TRBJ2-7, is EAGVTQFPSHSVIEKGQTVTLRCDPISGHDNLYWYRRVMGKEIKFLLHFVKESKQDESGMPNNRFLAERTGGTYSTLKVQPAELEDSGVYFCASSQFGTGSIGQYFGPGTRLTVT.

CDR3 coding DNA: TGCGCCAGCAGGGATCAATGGGCTTCTAATGAAAAACTGTTTTTT. Translating it yields CASRDQWASNEKLFF. The V and J genes are TRBV5-1 and TRBJ1-4; no clear D. Trimming pared 5 bases from V and 3 bases from J, leaving 14 bases between. Germline V gives CDR1 SGHRS, CDR2 YFSETQ. CDR3 length: 15 amino acids.

The rearrangement links TRBV5-6 to TRBJ2-3; TRBD2 agrees at 10 bases. There are 17 residues in the CDR3. J was trimmed by 3 bases and V by 4 bases; bases with no gene match: 11. Germline V lookup: CDR1 SGHDT, CDR2 YYEEEE. The CDR3 sequence is CASSVGLAGVVTDTQYF. CDR3 nucleotide sequence: TGTGCCAGCAGCGTTGGGCTAGCGGGGGTTGTGACAGATACGCAGTATTTT.

The chain is built from TRBV7-2 and TRBJ1-2, with D perhaps matching TRBD1 (5 bases). The CDR3 is 13 residues long. CDR1 SGHTA and CDR2 FQGNSA come from the germline V gene. The V gene lost 3 bases and the J gene lost 4 bases, with 9 bases spanning the gap. The CDR3 coding sequence is TGTGCCAGCAGCTTGGACACCTTCTATGGCTACACCTTC. It specifies CASSLDTFYGYTF.

In this sample, this clone turned up a few times. The chain is built from TRBV3-1 (or the pseudogene TRBV3-2) and TRBJ1-2; the D is unclear. CDR1 and CDR2 from the germline V gene are LGHDT and YNNKEL (reference sequence). The V end lost 0 bases, the J end lost 5 bases, and 13 bases lay between the germline ends. This CDR3 is 15 amino acids long. The CDR3 loop is CASSQDGSGFYGYTF. The DNA of the CDR3 is TGTGCCAGCAGCCAAGATGGGTCGGGGTTTTATGGCTACACCTTC.

The chain recombines TRBV27 with TRBJ1-2, with TRBD1 as a possible D gene (6 bases). The CDR3 extends over 15 amino acids. The germline V gene encodes CDR1 MNHEY and CDR2 SMNVEV (reference sequence). Trimming removed 0 bases from V and 2 bases from J, with 10 bases in between. This CDR3 reads CASSLSRQGNYGYTF. The CDR3 DNA follows: TGTGCCAGCAGTTTATCGAGGCAGGGGAACTATGGCTACACCTTC.

The V and J genes are TRBV9 and TRBJ1-1, with D tentatively TRBD1 (5 bases). Germline loops: CDR1 SGDLS, CDR2 YYNGEE. The CDR3 has 15 amino acids. Trimming left V 0 bases short and J 1 base short, with 10 bases between. CDR3 nucleotides: TGTGCCAGCAGCGTAGGGGGCAGTCAGAACACTGAAGCTTTCTTT. This gives the protein CASSVGGSQNTEAFF.

This CDR3 reads CASSPYTTSRNTEAFF. CDR3 in DNA: TGTGCCAGCAGCCCCTATACAACGTCTAGGAACACTGAAGCTTTCTTT. The chain recombines TRBV11-2 with TRBJ1-1, with D unclear. V gave up 5 bases and J gave up 1 base, with 17 bases separating them. CDR3 length equals 16 residues. Germline V gene sequence: CDR1 SGHAT, CDR2 FQNNGV.

The chain links TRBV28 to TRBJ2-7; 7 bases agree with TRBD1. Germline CDR1 reads MDHEN; CDR2 reads SYDVKM. The V segment lost 6 bases and the J segment 6 bases; nucleotides outside the gene matches: 8. The CDR3 extends over 13 amino acids. This CDR3 is CASRTTGEIEQYF. CDR3 nucleotide sequence: TGTGCCAGCAGAACTACAGGGGAGATCGAGCAGTACTTC.

This clone was detected only once. Other DNA sequences in this sample translate to the same CDR3. The V gene is TRBV7-2, the J gene TRBJ1-5; D perhaps matches TRBD1 (6 bases). The CDR3 runs to 15 residues. CDR1 SGHTA and CDR2 FQGNSA come from the germline V gene. V was shortened by 0 bases and J by 3 bases, with 9 bases between the two germline ends. CDR3 DNA sequence: TGTGCCAGCAGCTTAGCGACAGGATCCAATCAGCCCCAGCATTTT. Translation gives CASSLATGSNQPQHF.

The chain carries TRBV2 and TRBJ2-3; 9 bases are a match to TRBD1. V shed 9 bases and J 4 bases; nucleotides not matched to a gene: 11. CDR1 and CDR2 (germline): SNHLY, FYNNEI. This CDR3 region has 15 residues. The CDR3 DNA reads as TGTGCCAGTATAGACAGGGGGGCACGTTCAGATACGCAGTATTTT. Its protein product is CASIDRGARSDTQYF.

The chain combines TRBV5-6 with TRBJ1-2, with D possibly TRBD1 on 6 matching bases. Trimming cost V 4 bases and J 4 bases, with 11 bases left between them. This CDR3 region has 13 residues. Germline V lookup: CDR1 SGHDT, CDR2 YYEEEE. The CDR3 loop reads CASSPTGIYGYTF. The CDR3, as DNA: TGTGCCAGCAGCCCAACAGGGATCTATGGCTACACCTTC.

The chain carries TRBV19 and TRBJ2-3, with 11 nucleotides matching TRBD1. CDR3 length: 14 residues. Germline CDR1 is LNHDA and CDR2 is SQIVND (reference sequence). The J segment lost 4 bases and the V segment lost 6 bases, leaving 3 bases of the junction unmatched. The CDR3 nucleotides are TGTGCCAGTAGCCGGACAGGGGGCCCAGATACGCAGTATTTT. The encoded protein is CASSRTGGPDTQYF.

This chain links TRBV2 with TRBJ1-2, with TRBD1 as a possible D gene (6 bases). The CDR3 consists of 14 residues. V lost 5 bases, J lost 5 bases, and 15 bases lay in between. Looked up from germline, CDR1 is SNHLY and CDR2 is FYNNEI. As DNA, the CDR3 is TGTGCCAGCAGTAACACAGGGCTAGGGTATGGCTACACCTTC. Protein: CASSNTGLGYGYTF.

This clone was detected a few times. This chain connects TRBV5-1 to TRBJ1-4, with 8 bases fitting TRBD1. Per germline, CDR1 SGHRS and CDR2 YFSETQ. With V trimmed by 4 bases and J by 8 bases, 4 bases remained unmatched. This CDR3 comprises 13 residues. The CDR3 DNA is TGCGCCAGCAGCGTGACAGGGGACGAAAAACTGTTTTTT. Protein: CASSVTGDEKLFF.

This rearrangement joins TRBV6-2 or TRBV6-3 to TRBJ1-1; 10 bases line up with TRBD1. V shed 3 bases and J 0 bases; nucleotides not matched to a gene: 10. The CDR3 length is 18 residues. Germline V gene data show CDR1 as MNHEY and CDR2 as SVGEGT. The CDR3 DNA sequence: TGTGCCAGCAGTTATCCCGGGACAGGGGCTCAAATGAACACTGAAGCTTTCTTT. It codes for CASSYPGTGAQMNTEAFF.

This chain joins TRBV4-3 and TRBJ2-6, with D maybe TRBD2 (7 bases). The CDR3 loop spans 19 amino acids. Trimming left V 0 bases short and J 0 bases short, with 15 bases between. The germline gives CDR1 LGHNA, CDR2 YSLEER. CDR3 in amino acids: CASSQDWGGLGSGANVLTF. CDR3 DNA sequence: TGCGCCAGCAGCCAAGATTGGGGGGGCCTAGGCTCTGGGGCCAACGTCCTGACTTTC.

This clone was counted once. This chain uses TRBV6-2 or TRBV6-3 with TRBJ2-2; TRBD1 agrees at 7 bases. V gave up 4 bases and J gave up 7 bases; unmatched junction bases: 6. Germline V CDR1 and CDR2: MNHEY, SVGEGT. The CDR3 loop spans 14 amino acids. The chain's CDR3 is CASSWGQTGGELFF. The DNA for the CDR3 is TGTGCCAGCAGTTGGGGACAGACAGGCGGGGAGCTGTTTTTT.

This clone was seen only a few times. The chain carries TRBV5-5 and TRBJ1-1; D is perhaps TRBD1 (5 bases). CDR3 length: 16 amino acids. Germline V gene data show CDR1 as SGHKS and CDR2 as YYEKEE (reference sequence). The ends were cut back, 0 bases at V and 1 base at J, with 13 bases in the middle. CDR3 residues: CASSLGWGRENTEAFF. DNA of the CDR3: TGTGCCAGCAGCTTGGGTTGGGGCAGGGAGAACACTGAAGCTTTCTTT.

The chain couples TRBV11-2 to TRBJ1-1; 8 bases map to TRBD1. Germline lookup yields CDR1 SGHAT and CDR2 FQNNGV. The CDR3 consists of 17 residues. V was clipped by 5 bases and J by 3 bases; unmatched bases: 14. The CDR3 sequence: CASSRPDRGSGDTEAFF. The CDR3 DNA reads TGTGCCAGCAGCCGGCCTGACAGGGGCTCTGGGGACACTGAAGCTTTCTTT.

The rearrangement joins TRBV4-2 to TRBJ2-3; D might be TRBD2 (5 bases). V shed 0 bases and J shed 12 bases, with 13 bases lying between them. The germline gives CDR1 LGHNA, CDR2 YNFKEQ. The CDR3 has 13 residues. Here the CDR3 reads CASSQDEGLRQYF. The CDR3 DNA sequence: TGTGCCAGCAGCCAAGATGAAGGACTCCGCCAGTATTTT.